The source of this TCR beta chain is a study of blood T cell repertoires in COVID-19. Study at large: The United States, Italy and Spain were the sources of the acute and convalescent COVID-19 samples. Sources were T cells, B-cell-depleted T cells, or PBMCs; the material itself was cDNA or gDNA.

The ends lost 4 bases at V and 2 bases at J; junction bases unmatched: 13. The CDR3 totals 18 residues. CDR1 SGHKS and CDR2 YYEKEE come from the germline V gene (reference sequence). Authors' methods: Amplification from reference gene primers served as the basis for estimated nucleated cell counts. Profiling relied on immunoSEQ multiplex PCR, and the TCRdb table lists in-frame clones only, not all of them. The D gene and trimming were derived from the DNA, and the V and J assignments and clone size from that table. The repertoire includes about 360,000 clones, roughly 86% of them detected once, and about 2.9% sits in the top ten.

The chain carries TRBV5-5 and TRBJ2-2, with 8 bases aligning to TRBD2. The sequence was obtained from a human donor in a cohort sampled during active COVID-19. Sequenced: peripheral blood. Written as DNA, the CDR3 is TGTGCCAGCAGCCCGGGGGGGAATCTGGCGGTTAACACCGGGGAGCTGTTTTTT. Its translation: CASSPGGNLAVNTGELFF.